This T cell receptor (beta chain) is drawn from a study of T cells in Graves' hyperthyroidism and ophthalmopathy. The V gene end was trimmed by 5 bases and the J gene end by 6 bases; junction bases not matched to a gene: 11. The CDR3 extends over 15 amino acids. In germline, CDR1 is DFQATT, CDR2 SNEGSKA (reference sequence). Findings and caveats of the study: Using 13 V-J features, a model discriminated ophthalmopathy from stable hyperthyroidism. Ophthalmopathy, as predicted by the model, came a median 6.5 months after the prediction.

TCR beta CDR3 regions were amplified from RNA. Primed by the HTBI set, a first-round RT-PCR was run on the TCR CDR3. MiXCR was run by TCRdb on the multiplex PCR reads, yielding one entry per CDR3 protein. The data contain 250,000 to 350,000 distinct CDR3 sequences, around 17% of them singletons. A single count supports this clonotype. Its antigen is not known. Exclusion followed for patients with uncontrolled infection, other autoimmune disease, pregnancy or lactation. The PBMCs studied were ones that came from roughly 11 ml fresh peripheral blood. Sequencing input: blood. The clonotype comes from a man aged 30 to 39 with Graves' hyperthyroidism. The chain joins TRBV20-1 to TRBJ2-3, with 10 bases aligning to TRBD2. The CDR3 is CSAPTQREGGDTQYF. The CDR3 bases are TGCAGTGCTCCAACTCAGCGGGAGGGAGGCGATACGCAGTATTTT.